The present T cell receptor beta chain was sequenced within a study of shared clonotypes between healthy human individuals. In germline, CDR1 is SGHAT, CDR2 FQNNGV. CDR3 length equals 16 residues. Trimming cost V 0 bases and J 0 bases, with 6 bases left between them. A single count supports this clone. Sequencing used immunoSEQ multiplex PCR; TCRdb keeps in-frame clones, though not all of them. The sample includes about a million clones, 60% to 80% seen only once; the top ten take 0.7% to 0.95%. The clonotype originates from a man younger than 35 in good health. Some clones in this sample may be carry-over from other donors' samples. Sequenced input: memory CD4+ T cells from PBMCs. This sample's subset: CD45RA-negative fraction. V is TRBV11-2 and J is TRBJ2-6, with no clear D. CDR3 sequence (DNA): TGTGCCAGCAGCTTAGATCTGGTCTCTGGGGCCAACGTCCTGACTTTC. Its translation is CASSLDLVSGANVLTF.